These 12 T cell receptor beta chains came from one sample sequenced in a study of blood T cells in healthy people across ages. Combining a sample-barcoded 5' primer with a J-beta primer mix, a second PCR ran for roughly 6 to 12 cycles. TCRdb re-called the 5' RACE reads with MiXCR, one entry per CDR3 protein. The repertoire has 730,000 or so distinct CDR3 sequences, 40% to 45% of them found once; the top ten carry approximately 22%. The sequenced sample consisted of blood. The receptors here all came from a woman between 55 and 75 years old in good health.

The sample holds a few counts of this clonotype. This chain's CDR3 is CATNSGTRYNEQFF. CDR3 in DNA: TGTGCCACCAATAGCGGGACTCGGTACAATGAGCAGTTCTTC. This chain connects TRBV24-1 to TRBJ2-1; 8 bases align to TRBD2. The CDR3 has 14 residues. J gave up 4 bases and V 8 bases, and 6 bases lay outside the gene matches. CDR1 and CDR2 (germline): KGHDR, SFDVKD.

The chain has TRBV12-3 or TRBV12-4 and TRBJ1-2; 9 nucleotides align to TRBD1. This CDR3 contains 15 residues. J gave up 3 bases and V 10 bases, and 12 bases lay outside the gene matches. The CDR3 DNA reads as TGTGCCATCCCCAGGGCCACAGGGGGCGACTATGGCTACACCTTC. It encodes CAIPRATGGDYGYTF.

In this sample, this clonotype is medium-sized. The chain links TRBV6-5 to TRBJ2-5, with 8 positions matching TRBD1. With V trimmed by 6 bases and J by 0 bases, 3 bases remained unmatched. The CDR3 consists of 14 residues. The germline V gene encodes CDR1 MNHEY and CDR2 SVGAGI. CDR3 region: CASSRTGYQETQYF. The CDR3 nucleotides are TGTGCCAGCAGCCGGACAGGGTACCAAGAGACCCAGTACTTC.

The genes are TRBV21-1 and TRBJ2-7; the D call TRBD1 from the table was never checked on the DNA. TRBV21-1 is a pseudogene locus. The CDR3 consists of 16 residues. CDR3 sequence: CASSKAVQDLSYEQYF. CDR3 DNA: TGTGCCAGCAGCAAAGCCGTACAGGACCTCTCCTACGAGCAGTACTTC.

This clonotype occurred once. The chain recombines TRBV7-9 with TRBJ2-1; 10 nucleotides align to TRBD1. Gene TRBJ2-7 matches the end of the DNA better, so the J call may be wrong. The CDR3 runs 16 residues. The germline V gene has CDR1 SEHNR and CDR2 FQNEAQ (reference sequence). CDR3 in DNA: TGTGCCAGCAGCCTCGACGACAGGGGGCCGACAAATGAGCAGTACTTC. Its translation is CASSLDDRGPTNEQYF.

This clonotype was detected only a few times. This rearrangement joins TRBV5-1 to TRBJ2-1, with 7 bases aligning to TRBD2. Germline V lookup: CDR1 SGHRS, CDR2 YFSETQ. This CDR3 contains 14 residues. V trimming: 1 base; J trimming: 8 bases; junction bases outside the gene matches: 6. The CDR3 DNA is TGCGCCAGCAGCTTGAGGACTAGTAAAGATGAGCAGTTCTTC. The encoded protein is CASSLRTSKDEQFF.

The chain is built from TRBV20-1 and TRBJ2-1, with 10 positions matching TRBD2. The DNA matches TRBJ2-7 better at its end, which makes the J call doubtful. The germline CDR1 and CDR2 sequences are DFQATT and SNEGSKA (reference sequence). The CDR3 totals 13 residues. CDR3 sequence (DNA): TGCAGTGCAGGTAGCGGGAGGACCGGGGAGCAGTACTTC. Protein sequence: CSAGSGRTGEQYF.

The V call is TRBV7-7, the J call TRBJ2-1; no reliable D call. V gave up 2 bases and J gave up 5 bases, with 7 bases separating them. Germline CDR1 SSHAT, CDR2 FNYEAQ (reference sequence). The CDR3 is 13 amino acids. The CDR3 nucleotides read TGTGCCAGCAGCTTACAGGTGAACAATGAGCAGTTCTTC. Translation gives CASSLQVNNEQFF.

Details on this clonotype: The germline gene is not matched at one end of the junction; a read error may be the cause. The DNA of the CDR3 is TGTGCCAGCAACCAACGGGGTTGGGAGACCCAGTACTTC. Translation gives CASNQRGWETQYF. The rearrangement joins TRBV3-1 to TRBJ2-5, with a tentative D call TRBD2 (5 bases). The CDR3 is 13 amino acids. CDR1 is LGHDT and CDR2 is YNNKEL in the germline V gene (reference sequence).

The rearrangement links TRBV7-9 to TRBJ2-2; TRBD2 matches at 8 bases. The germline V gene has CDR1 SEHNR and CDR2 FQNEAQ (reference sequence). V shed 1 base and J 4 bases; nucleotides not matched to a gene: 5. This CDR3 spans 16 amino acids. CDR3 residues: CASSLELAVSTGELFF. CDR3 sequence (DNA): TGTGCCAGCAGCTTAGAACTAGCGGTTTCCACCGGGGAGCTGTTTTTT.

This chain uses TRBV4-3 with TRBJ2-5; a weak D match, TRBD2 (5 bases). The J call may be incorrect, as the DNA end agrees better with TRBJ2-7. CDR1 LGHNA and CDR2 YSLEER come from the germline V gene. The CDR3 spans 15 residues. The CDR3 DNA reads TGCGCCAGCAGCCAAGCAGCGGACCATACCGCCGAGCAGTACTTC. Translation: CASSQAADHTAEQYF.

The DNA of the CDR3 is TGTGCCAGCAGCCAAAGACTAGCGGGGGGCACTGAGCAGTTCTTC. It codes for CASSQRLAGGTEQFF. The chain recombines TRBV3-1 with TRBJ2-1; TRBD2 aligns across 13 bases. CDR1 and CDR2 from the germline V gene are LGHDT and YNNKEL (reference sequence). V lost 2 bases to trimming and J lost 9 bases; unmatched junction nucleotides: 4. This CDR3 is built from 15 residues.